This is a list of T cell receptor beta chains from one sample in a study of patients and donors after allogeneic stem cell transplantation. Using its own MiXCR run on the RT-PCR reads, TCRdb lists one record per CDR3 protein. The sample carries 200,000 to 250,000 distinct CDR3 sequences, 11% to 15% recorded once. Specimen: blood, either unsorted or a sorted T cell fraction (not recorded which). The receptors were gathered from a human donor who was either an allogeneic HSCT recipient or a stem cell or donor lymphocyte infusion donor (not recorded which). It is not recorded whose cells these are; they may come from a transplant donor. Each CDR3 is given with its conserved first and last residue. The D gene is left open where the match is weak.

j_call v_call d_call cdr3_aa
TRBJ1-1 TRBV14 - CASSSEGEAFF
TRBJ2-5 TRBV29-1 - CSLRQGTRETQYF
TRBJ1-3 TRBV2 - CASSEQGTGNTIYF
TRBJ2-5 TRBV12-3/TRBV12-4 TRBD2 CASSPTSGGETQYF
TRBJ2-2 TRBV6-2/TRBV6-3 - CASSYSGPNTGELFF
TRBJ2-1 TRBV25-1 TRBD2 CASSESGRMDEQFF
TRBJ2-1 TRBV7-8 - CASSPLRNNEQFF
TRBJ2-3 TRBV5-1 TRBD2 CASSPLAGGTDTQYF
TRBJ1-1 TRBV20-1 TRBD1 CSASQGAQTEAFF
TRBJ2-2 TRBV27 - CASSFERVGAGELFF
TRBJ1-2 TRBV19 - CASSIGENYGYTF
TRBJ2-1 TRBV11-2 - CASNLLQGRDNEQFF
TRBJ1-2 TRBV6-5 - CASRLQGYGYTF
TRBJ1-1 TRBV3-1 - CASSQNGFGGIGTEAFF
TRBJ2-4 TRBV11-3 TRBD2 CASSPLAGVPNIQYF
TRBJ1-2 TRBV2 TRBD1 CASSQTGGGGYTF
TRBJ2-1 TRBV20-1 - CSARDTPYNEQFF
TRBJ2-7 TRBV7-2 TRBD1 CASSVSGQGWVEQYF
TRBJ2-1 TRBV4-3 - CASSQDRGGGIYNEQFF
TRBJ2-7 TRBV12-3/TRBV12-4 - CASSRPPYEQYF
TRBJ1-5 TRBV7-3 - CASSPDGLQPQHF
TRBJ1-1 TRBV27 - CASRGRGNTEAFF
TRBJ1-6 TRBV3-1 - CASSQGQGQNSPLHF